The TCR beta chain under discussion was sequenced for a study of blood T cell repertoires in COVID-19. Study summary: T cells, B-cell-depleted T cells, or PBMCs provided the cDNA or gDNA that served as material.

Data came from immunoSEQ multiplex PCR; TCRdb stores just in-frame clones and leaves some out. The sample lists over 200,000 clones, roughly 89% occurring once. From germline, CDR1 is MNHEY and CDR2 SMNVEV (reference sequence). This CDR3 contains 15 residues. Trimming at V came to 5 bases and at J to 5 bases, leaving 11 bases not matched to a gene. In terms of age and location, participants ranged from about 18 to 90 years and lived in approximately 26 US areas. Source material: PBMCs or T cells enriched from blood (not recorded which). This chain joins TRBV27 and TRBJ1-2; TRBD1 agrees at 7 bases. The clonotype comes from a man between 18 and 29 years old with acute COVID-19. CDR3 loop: CASSNSATGSYGYTF. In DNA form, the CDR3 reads TGTGCCAGCAGTAACTCCGCGACAGGGAGTTATGGCTACACCTTC.